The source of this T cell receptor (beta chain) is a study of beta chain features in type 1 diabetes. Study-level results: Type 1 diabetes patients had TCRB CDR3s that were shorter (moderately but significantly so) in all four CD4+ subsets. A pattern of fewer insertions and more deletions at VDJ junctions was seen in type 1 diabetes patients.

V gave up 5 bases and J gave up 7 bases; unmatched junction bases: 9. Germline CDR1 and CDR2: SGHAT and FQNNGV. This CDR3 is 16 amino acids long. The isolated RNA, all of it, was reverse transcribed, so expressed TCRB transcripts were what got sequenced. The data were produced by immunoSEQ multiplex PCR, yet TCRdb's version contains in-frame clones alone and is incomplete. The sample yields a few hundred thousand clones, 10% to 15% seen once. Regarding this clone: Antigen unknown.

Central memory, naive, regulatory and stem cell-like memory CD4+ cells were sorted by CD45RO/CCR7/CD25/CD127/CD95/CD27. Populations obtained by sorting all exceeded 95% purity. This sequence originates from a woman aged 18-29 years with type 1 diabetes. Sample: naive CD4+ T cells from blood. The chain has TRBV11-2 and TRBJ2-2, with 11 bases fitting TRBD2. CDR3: CASSQRTSGSGGELFF. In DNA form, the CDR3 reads TGTGCCAGCAGCCAGAGGACTAGCGGGTCGGGCGGGGAGCTGTTTTTT.